This T cell receptor (beta chain) was recorded in a study of blood T cells in healthy people across ages. Whole-study results and caveats: Investigators viewed diversity estimates from one million T cells as underestimates, the study reported. Strong correlation was found linking TCR beta diversity to naive T cell percentage. The recorded TCR beta diversity per million T cells decreased in a roughly linear manner with age.

They isolated at least 7 million PBMCs from each sample. This clonotype appeared once. Its antigen is as yet unknown. Sample-barcoded 5' priming and a J-beta primer mix drove a second PCR of 7 to 11 cycles. Each CDR3 protein is one row after TCRdb ran MiXCR on the 5' RACE reads. The sample shows under 2,000,000 distinct CDR3 sequences, 49% of them seen only once. V lost 8 bases and J 7 bases, leaving 24 bases between the germline ends. The CDR3 is made up of 16 amino acids. The V and J genes are TRBV12-3 or TRBV12-4 and TRBJ2-1, with D perhaps being TRBD1 or TRBD2 (5 bases each). This receptor was identified in a woman aged 35 to 49 in good health. Material: blood. As DNA, the CDR3 is TGTGCCAGCGACTATGCGACAGTGAGGTCCATGAATGAGCAGTTCTTC. It translates to CASDYATVRSMNEQFF.